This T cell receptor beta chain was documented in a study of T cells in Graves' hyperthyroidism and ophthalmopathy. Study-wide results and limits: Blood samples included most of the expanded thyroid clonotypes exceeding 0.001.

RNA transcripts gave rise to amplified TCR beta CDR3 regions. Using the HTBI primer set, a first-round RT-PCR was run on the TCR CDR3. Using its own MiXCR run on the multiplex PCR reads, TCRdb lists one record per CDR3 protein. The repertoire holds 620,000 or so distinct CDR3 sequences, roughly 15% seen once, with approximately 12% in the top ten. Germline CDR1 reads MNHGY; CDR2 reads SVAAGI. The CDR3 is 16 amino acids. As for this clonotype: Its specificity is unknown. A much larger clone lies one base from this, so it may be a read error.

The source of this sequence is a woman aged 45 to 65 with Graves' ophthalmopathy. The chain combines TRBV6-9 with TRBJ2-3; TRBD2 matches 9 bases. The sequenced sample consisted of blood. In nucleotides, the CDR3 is TGTGTCAGCAGTTACGTGGGACTAGCCCCCACAGATACGCAGTATTTT. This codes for CVSSYVGLAPTDTQYF.